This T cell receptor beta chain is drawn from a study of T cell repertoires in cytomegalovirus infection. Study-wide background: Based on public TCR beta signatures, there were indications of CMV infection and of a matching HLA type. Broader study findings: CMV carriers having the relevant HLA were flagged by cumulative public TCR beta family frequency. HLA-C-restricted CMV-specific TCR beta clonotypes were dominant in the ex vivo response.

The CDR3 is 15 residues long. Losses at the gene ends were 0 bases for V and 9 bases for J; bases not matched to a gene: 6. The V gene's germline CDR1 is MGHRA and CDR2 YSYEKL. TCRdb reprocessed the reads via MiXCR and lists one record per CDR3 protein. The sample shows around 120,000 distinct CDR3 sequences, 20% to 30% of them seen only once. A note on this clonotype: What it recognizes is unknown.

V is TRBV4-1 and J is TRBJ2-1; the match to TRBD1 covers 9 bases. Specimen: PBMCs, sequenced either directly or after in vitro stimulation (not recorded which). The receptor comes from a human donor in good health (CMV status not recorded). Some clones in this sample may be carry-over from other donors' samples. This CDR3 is CASSQEGQGGFEQFF. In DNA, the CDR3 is TGCGCCAGCAGCCAAGAGGGACAGGGTGGTTTTGAGCAGTTCTTC.